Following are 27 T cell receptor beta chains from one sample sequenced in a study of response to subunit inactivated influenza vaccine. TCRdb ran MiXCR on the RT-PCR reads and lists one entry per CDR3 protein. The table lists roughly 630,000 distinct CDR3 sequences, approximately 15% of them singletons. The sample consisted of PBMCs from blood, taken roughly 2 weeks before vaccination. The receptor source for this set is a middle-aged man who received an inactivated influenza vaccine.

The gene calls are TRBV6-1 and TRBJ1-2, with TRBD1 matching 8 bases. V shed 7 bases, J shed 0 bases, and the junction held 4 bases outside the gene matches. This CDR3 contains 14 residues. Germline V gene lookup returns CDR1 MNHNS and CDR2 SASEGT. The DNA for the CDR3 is TGTGCCAGCAAGGACAGGGAAGCTAACTATGGCTACACCTTC. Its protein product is CASKDREANYGYTF.

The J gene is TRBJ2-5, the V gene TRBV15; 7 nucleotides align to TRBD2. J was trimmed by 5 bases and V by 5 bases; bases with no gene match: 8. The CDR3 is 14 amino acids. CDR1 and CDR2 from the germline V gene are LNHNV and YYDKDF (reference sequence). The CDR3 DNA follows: TGTGCCACCAGCCGTGGGGGGGATTGGGAGACCCAGTACTTC. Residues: CATSRGGDWETQYF.

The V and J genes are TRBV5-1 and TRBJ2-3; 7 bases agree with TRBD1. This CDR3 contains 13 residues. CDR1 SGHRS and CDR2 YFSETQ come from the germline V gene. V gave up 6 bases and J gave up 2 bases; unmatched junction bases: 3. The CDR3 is CASKGAVTDTQYF. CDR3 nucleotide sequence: TGCGCCAGCAAGGGGGCCGTCACAGATACGCAGTATTTT.

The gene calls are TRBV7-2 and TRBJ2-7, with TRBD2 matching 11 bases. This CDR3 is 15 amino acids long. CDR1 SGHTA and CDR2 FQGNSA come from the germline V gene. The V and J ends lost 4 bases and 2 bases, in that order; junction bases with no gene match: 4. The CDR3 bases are TGTGCCAGCAGCTCCGGGACTAGCGGTCCCTACGAGCAGTACTTC. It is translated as CASSSGTSGPYEQYF.

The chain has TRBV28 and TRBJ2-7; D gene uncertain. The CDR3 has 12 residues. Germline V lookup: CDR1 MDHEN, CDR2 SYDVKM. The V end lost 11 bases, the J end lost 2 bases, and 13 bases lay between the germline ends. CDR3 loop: CAVEESPYEQYF. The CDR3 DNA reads TGTGCCGTTGAGGAGTCGCCCTACGAGCAGTACTTC.

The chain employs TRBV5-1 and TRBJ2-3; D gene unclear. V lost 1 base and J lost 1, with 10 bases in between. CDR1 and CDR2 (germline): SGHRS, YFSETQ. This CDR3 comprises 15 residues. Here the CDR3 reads CASSLQGEGTDTQYF. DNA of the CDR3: TGCGCCAGCAGCTTGCAAGGAGAAGGCACAGATACGCAGTATTTT.

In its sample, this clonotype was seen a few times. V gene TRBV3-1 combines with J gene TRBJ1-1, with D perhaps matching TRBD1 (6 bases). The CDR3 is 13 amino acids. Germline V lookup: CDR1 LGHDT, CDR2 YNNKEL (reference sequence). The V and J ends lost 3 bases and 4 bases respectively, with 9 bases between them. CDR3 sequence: CASSHLQGTEAFF. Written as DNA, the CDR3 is TGTGCCAGCAGCCATTTACAGGGCACTGAAGCTTTCTTT.

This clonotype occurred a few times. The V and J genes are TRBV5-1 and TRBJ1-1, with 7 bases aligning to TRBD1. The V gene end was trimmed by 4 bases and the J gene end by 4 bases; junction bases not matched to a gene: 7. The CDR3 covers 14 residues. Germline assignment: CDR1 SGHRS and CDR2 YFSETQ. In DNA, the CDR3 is TGCGCCAGCAGCCCCCCGACAGGGACCACTGAAGCTTTCTTT. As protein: CASSPPTGTTEAFF. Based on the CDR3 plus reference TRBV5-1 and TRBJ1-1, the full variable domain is KAGVTQTPRYLIKTRGQQVTLSCSPISGHRSVSWYQQTPGQGLQFLFEYFSETQRNKGNFPGRFSGRQFSNSRSEMNVSTLELGDSALYLCASSPPTGTTEAFFGQGTRLTVV.

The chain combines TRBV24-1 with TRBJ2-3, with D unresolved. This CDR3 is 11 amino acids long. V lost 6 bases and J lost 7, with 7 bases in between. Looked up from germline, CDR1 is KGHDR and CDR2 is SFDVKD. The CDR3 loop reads CATSLMNTQYF. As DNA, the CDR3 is TGTGCCACCAGTCTCATGAATACGCAGTATTTT.

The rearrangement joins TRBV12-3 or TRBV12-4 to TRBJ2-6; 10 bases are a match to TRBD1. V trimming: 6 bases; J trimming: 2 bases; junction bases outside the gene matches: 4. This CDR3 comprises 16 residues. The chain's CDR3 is CASRTGGSTGANVLTF. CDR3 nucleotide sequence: TGTGCCAGCAGGACAGGGGGCTCGACTGGGGCCAACGTCCTGACTTTC.

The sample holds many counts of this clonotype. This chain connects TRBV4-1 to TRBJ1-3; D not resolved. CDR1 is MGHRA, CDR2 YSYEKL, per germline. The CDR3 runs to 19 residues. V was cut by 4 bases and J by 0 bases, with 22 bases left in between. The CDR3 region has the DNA TGCGCCAGCAGCCCCCCTCCTTTCACCGGAATAAGCTCTGGAAACACCATATATTTT. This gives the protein CASSPPPFTGISSGNTIYF.

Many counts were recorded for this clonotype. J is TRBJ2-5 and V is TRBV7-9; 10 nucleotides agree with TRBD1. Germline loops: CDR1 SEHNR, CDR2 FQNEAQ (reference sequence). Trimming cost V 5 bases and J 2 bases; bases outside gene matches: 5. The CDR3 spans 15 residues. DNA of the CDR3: TGTGCCAGCAGCCCGGGGACAGGGGTACAAGAGACCCAGTACTTC. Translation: CASSPGTGVQETQYF.

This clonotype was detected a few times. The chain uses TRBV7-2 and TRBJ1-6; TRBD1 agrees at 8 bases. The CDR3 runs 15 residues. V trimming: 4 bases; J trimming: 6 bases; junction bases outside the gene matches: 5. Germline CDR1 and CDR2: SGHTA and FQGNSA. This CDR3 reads CASSSRGQGNSPLHF. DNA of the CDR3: TGTGCCAGCAGCTCCAGGGGGCAAGGTAATTCACCCCTCCACTTT.

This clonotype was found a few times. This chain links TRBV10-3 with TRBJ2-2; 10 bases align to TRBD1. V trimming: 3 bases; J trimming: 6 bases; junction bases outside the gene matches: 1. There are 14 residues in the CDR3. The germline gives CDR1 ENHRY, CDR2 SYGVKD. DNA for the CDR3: TGTGCCATCAGTGACGGGACAGGGGCCGGGGAGCTGTTTTTT. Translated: CAISDGTGAGELFF.

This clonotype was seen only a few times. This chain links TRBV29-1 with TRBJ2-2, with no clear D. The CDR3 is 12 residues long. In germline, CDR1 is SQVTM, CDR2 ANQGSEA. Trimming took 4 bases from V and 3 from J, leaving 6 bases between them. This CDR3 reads CSVVGYTGELFF. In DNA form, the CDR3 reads TGCAGCGTTGTGGGTTACACCGGGGAGCTGTTTTTT.

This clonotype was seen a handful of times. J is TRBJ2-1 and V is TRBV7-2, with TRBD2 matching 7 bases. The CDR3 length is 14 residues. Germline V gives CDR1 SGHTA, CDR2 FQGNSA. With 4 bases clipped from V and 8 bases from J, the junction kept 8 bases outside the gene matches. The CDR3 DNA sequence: TGTGCCAGCAGCTCCGTGGGAGGGCGGTATGAGCAGTTCTTC. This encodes CASSSVGGRYEQFF.

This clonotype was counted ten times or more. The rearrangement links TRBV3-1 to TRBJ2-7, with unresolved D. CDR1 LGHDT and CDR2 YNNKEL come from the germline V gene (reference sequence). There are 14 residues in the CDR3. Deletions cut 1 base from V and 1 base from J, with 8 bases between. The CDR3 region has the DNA TGTGCCAGCAGCCAAGGTCTAGGATCCTACGAGCAGTACTTC. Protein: CASSQGLGSYEQYF.

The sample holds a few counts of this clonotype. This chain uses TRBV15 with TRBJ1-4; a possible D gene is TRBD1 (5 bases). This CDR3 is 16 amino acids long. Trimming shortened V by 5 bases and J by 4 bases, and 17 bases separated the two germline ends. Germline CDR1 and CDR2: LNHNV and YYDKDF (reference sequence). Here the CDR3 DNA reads TGTGCCACCAGCGCAGGGACGGCTACCTATAATGAAAAACTGTTTTTT. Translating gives CATSAGTATYNEKLFF.

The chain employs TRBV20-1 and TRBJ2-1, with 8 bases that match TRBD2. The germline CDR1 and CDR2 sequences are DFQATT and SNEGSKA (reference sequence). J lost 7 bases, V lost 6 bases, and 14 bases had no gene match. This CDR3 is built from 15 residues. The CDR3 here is CSAPGGSGRVNEQFF. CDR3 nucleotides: TGCAGTGCCCCGGGGGGGAGCGGGAGAGTGAATGAGCAGTTCTTC.

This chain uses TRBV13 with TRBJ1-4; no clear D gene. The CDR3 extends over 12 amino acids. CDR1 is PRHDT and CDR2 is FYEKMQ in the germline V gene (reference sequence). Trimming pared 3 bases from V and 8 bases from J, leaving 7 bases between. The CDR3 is CASSFSSEKLFF. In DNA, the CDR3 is TGTGCCAGCAGCTTTTCCTCGGAAAAACTGTTTTTT.

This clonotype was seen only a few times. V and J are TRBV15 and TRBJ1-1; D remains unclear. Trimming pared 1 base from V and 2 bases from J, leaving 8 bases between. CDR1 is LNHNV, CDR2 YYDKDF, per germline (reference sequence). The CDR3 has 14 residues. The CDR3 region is CATSRGKGNTEAFF. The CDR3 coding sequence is TGTGCCACCAGCAGAGGGAAAGGAAACACTGAAGCTTTCTTT.

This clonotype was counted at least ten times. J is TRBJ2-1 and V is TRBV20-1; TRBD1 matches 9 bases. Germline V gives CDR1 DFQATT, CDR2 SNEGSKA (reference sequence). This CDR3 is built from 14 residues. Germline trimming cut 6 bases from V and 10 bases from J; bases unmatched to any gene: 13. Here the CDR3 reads CSAHSTGGAGEQFF. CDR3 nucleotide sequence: TGCAGTGCCCACAGCACAGGGGGCGCGGGGGAGCAGTTCTTC.

CDR3 loop: CATSSGGSGNTIYF. The CDR3, as DNA: TGTGCCACCTCTTCGGGGGGCTCTGGAAACACCATATATTTT. The chain uses TRBV24-1 and TRBJ1-3; maybe TRBD1 (5 bases). The CDR3 runs 14 residues. The germline V gene encodes CDR1 KGHDR and CDR2 SFDVKD. Trimming removed 9 bases from V and 0 bases from J, with 11 bases in between.

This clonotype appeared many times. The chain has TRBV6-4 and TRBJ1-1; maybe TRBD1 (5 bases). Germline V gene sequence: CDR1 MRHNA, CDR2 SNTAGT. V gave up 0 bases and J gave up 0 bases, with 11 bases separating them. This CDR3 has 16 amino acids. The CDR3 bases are TGTGCCAGCAGTGACTCGGGCAGGGCTCTGAACACTGAAGCTTTCTTT. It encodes CASSDSGRALNTEAFF.

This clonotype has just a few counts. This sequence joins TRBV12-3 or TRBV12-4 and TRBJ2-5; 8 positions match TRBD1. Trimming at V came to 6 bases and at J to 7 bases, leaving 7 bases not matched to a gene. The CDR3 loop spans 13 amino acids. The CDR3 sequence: CASRLRTGTTQYF. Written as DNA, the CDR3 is TGTGCCAGCAGACTAAGGACAGGGACGACCCAGTACTTC.

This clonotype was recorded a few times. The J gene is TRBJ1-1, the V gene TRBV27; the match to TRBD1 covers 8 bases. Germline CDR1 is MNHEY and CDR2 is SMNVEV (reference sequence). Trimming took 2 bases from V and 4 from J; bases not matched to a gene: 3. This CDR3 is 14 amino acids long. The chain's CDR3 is CASSLTGGPTEAFF. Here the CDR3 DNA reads TGTGCCAGCAGTTTAACAGGGGGTCCCACTGAAGCTTTCTTT.

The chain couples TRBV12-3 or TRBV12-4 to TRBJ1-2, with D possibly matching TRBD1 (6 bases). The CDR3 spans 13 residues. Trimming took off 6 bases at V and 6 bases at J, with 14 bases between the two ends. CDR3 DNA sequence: TGTGCCAGCAGCATAGGGGGATTTGATGGCTACACCTTC. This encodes CASSIGGFDGYTF.